These 3 T cell receptor beta chains were sequenced from one sample in a study of cytomegalovirus exposure and HLA in healthy donors. Amplification used 60 Vbeta primers and 13 Jbeta primers. This table comes from immunoSEQ multiplex PCR, and its TCRdb copy is limited to in-frame clones, with some not included. This repertoire shows roughly 120,000 clones, 60% to 85% found once; its top ten account for 0.95% to 1.1%. Sequenced input: PBMCs. The receptors derive from a human donor in good health.

This clone was seen once. This chain connects TRBV7-9 to TRBJ1-2; no firm D call. V lost 1 base and J lost 4, with 13 bases in between. The CDR3 covers 15 residues. Germline CDR1 is SEHNR and CDR2 is FQNEAQ (reference sequence). The CDR3 sequence: CASSLGGVSSYGYTF. CDR3 nucleotides: TGTGCCAGCAGCTTAGGCGGGGTCTCCTCCTATGGCTACACCTTC. Full variable domain (outside the CDR3, taken from reference TRBV7-9 and TRBJ1-2): DTGVSQNPRHKITKRGQNVTFRCDPISEHNRLYWYRQTLGQGPEFLTYFQNEAQLEKSRLLSDRFSAERPKGSFSTLEIQRTEQGDSAMYLCASSLGGVSSYGYTFGSGTRLTVV.

V is TRBV5-5 and J is TRBJ1-1, with 10 bases that match TRBD1. The CDR3 is 16 residues long. The V segment lost 0 bases and the J segment 0 bases; nucleotides outside the gene matches: 2. Germline assignment: CDR1 SGHKS and CDR2 YYEKEE (reference sequence). This CDR3 is CASSLAGQGMNTEAFF. CDR3 coding DNA: TGTGCCAGCAGCTTGGCGGGACAGGGGATGAACACTGAAGCTTTCTTT.

V is TRBV4-1 and J is TRBJ1-2, with TRBD1 matching 8 bases. This CDR3 has 16 amino acids. Trimming took 1 base from V and 5 from J; bases not matched to a gene: 9. Germline V gene lookup returns CDR1 MGHRA and CDR2 YSYEKL. Here the CDR3 DNA reads TGCGCCAGCAGCCAAGTGGGACAGGCCCTTCGGTATGGCTACACCTTC. Translating it yields CASSQVGQALRYGYTF.